The clone carrying this T cell receptor (beta chain) was counted a single time. Its antigen is unknown. The sample originates from a study of radiotherapy plus CTLA-4 blockade in lung cancer. The CDR3 runs 14 residues. Study results and limitations: The best predictor of response was reported to be early blood T cell clone dynamics, with interferon-beta.

The method was immunoSEQ multiplex PCR; TCRdb's version includes in-frame clones alone and lacks a portion of them. The table lists approximately 45,000 clones, about 63% of them singletons. This clonotype was sampled from a human donor with non-small cell lung cancer who had a partial response to radiotherapy plus ipilimumab. Material: peripheral blood, obtained from a patient treated with radiotherapy plus ipilimumab. The chain employs TRBV21-1 and TRBJ1-1; TRBD1 is the table's D call, not checked against the DNA. TRBV21-1 is given as a pseudogene. CDR3 DNA sequence: TGTGCCAGCAGCATAGGCAGGGTATGGGCTGAAGCTTTCTTT. As protein: CASSIGRVWAEAFF.